The 28 T cell receptor beta chains listed next were all sequenced from one sample in a study of shared clonotypes between healthy human individuals. This table comes from immunoSEQ multiplex PCR, and its TCRdb copy is limited to in-frame clones, with some not included. The sample has hundreds of thousands of clones, around 67% seen once. The sample was memory CD4+ T cells sorted from blood. Subset of the sample: CD45RA-negative fraction. These receptors all stem from a man aged 25-45 years in good health.

The V gene is TRBV19, the J gene TRBJ2-1; D may be TRBD1 (6 bases). This CDR3 comprises 15 residues. Trimming left V 3 bases short and J 7 bases short, with 16 bases between. The germline CDR1 and CDR2 sequences are LNHDA and SQIVND (reference sequence). CDR3 coding DNA: TGTGCCAGTAGTATGAGGACAGACCTTCGGAATGAGCAGTTCTTC. It translates to CASSMRTDLRNEQFF.

The chain has TRBV2 and TRBJ2-4; D is ambiguous. CDR3 size: 15 residues. Trimming removed 3 bases from V and 0 bases from J, with 9 bases in between. Per germline, CDR1 SNHLY and CDR2 FYNNEI. CDR3 in DNA: TGTGCCAGCAGTGAGGACCTAGTAGCCAAAAACATTCAGTACTTC. Amino acids: CASSEDLVAKNIQYF.

The J gene is TRBJ2-1, the V gene TRBV10-3, with D perhaps given as TRBD1 or TRBD2 (5 bases each). The CDR3 has 15 amino acids. CDR1 and CDR2 from the germline V gene are ENHRY and SYGVKD. Trimming pared 6 bases from V and 2 bases from J, leaving 14 bases between. The CDR3 nucleotides are TGTGCCATCAGAGGGAGAGGGGTCACCTACAATGAGCAGTTCTTC. It specifies CAIRGRGVTYNEQFF.

V usage is TRBV10-3 and J usage is TRBJ2-7; D not resolved. V lost 2 bases and J 0 bases, leaving 5 bases between the germline ends. CDR3 length: 13 amino acids. Germline V CDR1 and CDR2: ENHRY, SYGVKD. CDR3 protein: CAISENSSYEQYF. The CDR3 DNA reads as TGTGCCATCAGTGAGAACAGCTCCTACGAGCAGTACTTC.

This rearrangement joins TRBV25-1 to TRBJ1-6; 9 nucleotides agree with TRBD1. The V gene end was trimmed by 5 bases and the J gene end by 7 bases; junction bases not matched to a gene: 6. This CDR3 spans 15 amino acids. The germline CDR1 and CDR2 sequences are MGHDK and SYGVNS. The CDR3 sequence is CASSSLTGGNSPLHF. The CDR3 nucleotides read TGTGCCAGCAGTTCCTTGACAGGGGGAAATTCACCCCTCCACTTT.

The V call is TRBV4-3, the J call TRBJ2-2; D uncertain. Deletions cut 0 bases from V and 4 bases from J, with 6 bases between. Germline assignment: CDR1 LGHNA and CDR2 YSLEER. The CDR3 runs 14 residues. This CDR3 is CASSQETSTGELFF. In DNA form, the CDR3 reads TGCGCCAGCAGCCAAGAAACAAGCACCGGGGAGCTGTTTTTT.

The chain has TRBV19 and TRBJ2-7, with 8 bases lining up with TRBD1. The junction had 11 bases not matched to a gene; V was cut back by 6 bases and J by 4 bases. Germline CDR1 LNHDA, CDR2 SQIVND (reference sequence). The CDR3 extends over 15 amino acids. The CDR3 reads CASRRGQGRSYEQYF. DNA of the CDR3: TGTGCCAGTAGGCGAGGACAGGGCAGGTCGTACGAGCAGTACTTC.

The CDR3 protein is CASSFGEITEAFF. CDR3 coding DNA: TGTGCCAGCAGCTTCGGGGAAATCACTGAAGCTTTCTTT. The genes are TRBV7-8 and TRBJ1-1; D is undetermined. CDR1 is SGHVS, CDR2 FQNEAQ, per germline. The CDR3 sequence is 13 residues long. V lost 3 bases and J 4 bases, leaving 9 bases between the germline ends. The full variable domain, rest sourced from reference TRBV7-8 and TRBJ1-1, is GAGVSQSPRYKVAKRGQDVALRCDPISGHVSLFWYQQALGQGPEFLTYFQNEAQLDKSGLPSDRFFAERPEGSVSTLKIQRTQQEDSAVYLCASSFGEITEAFFGQGTRLTVV.

The CDR3 protein is CASSIRSYNEQFF. The DNA of the CDR3 is TGTGCCAGCAGTATAAGGTCCTACAATGAGCAGTTCTTC. The chain recombines TRBV25-1 with TRBJ2-1, with unresolved D. Germline lookup yields CDR1 MGHDK and CDR2 SYGVNS. V was pared by 5 bases and J by 1 base, with 6 bases between. This CDR3 is 13 amino acids long.

This clone was counted once. V usage is TRBV15 and J usage is TRBJ1-5; 9 bases are a match to TRBD1. CDR1 is LNHNV, CDR2 YYDKDF, per germline (reference sequence). The CDR3 extends over 15 amino acids. With 2 bases clipped from V and 5 bases from J, the junction kept 4 bases outside the gene matches. In DNA, the CDR3 is TGTGCCACCAGCAGAAACCGGGACAGGGATCAGCCCCAGCATTTT. Protein sequence: CATSRNRDRDQPQHF. Full variable domain (outside the CDR3, taken from reference TRBV15 and TRBJ1-5): DAMVIQNPRYQVTQFGKPVTLSCSQTLNHNVMYWYQQKSSQAPKLLFHYYDKDFNNEADTPDNFQSRRPNTSFCFLDIRSPGLGDTAMYLCATSRNRDRDQPQHFGDGTRLSIL.

V usage is TRBV18 and J usage is TRBJ2-5, with no clear D. CDR1 KGHSH and CDR2 LQKENI come from the germline V gene. The V end lost 1 base, the J end lost 2 bases, and 8 bases lay between the germline ends. The CDR3 is 14 residues long. Written as DNA, the CDR3 is TGTGCCAGCTCACCACAAAGGCTACAAGAGACCCAGTACTTC. Translated, it gives CASSPQRLQETQYF.

The J gene is TRBJ2-7, the V gene TRBV6-6; D gene ambiguous. CDR1 and CDR2 from the germline V gene are MNHNY and SVGAGI (reference sequence). V lost 2 bases and J lost 7, with 9 bases in between. There are 12 residues in the CDR3. CDR3 in DNA: TGTGCCAGCAGTTACACCATAAGGGAGCAGTACTTC. Encoded protein: CASSYTIREQYF.

CDR3 region: CASSSTGPRAYEQYF. The CDR3 DNA follows: TGTGCCAGCAGTTCAACCGGGCCCCGGGCCTACGAGCAGTACTTC. This sequence joins TRBV28 and TRBJ2-7; no firm D call. This CDR3 spans 15 amino acids. The germline gives CDR1 MDHEN, CDR2 SYDVKM. Trimming pared 4 bases from V and 2 bases from J, leaving 15 bases between. Complete variable domain (other parts from reference TRBV28 and TRBJ2-7): DVKVTQSSRYLVKRTGEKVFLECVQDMDHENMFWYRQDPGLGLRLIYFSYDVKMKEKGDIPEGYSVSREKKERFSLILESASTNQTSMYLCASSSTGPRAYEQYFGPGTRLTVT.

This chain links TRBV9 with TRBJ2-7; possibly TRBD2 for D (6 bases). In germline, CDR1 is SGDLS, CDR2 YYNGEE. CDR3 length equals 13 residues. Trimming took off 4 bases at V and 10 bases at J, with 18 bases between the two ends. The CDR3 spells CASSFSSGDLQYF. In DNA form, the CDR3 reads TGTGCCAGCAGCTTCAGCTCGGGGGACCTTCAGTACTTC.

This clone was counted many times. The chain recombines TRBV10-2 with TRBJ2-1; TRBD2 matches at 10 bases. V lost 8 bases to trimming and J lost 0 bases; unmatched junction nucleotides: 10. Germline values: CDR1 WSHSY, CDR2 SAAADI. This CDR3 is 17 amino acids long. CDR3 DNA sequence: TGCGCCAGCGATAGACCGGCTAGCGGGAGCTCCTACAATGAGCAGTTCTTC. It specifies CASDRPASGSSYNEQFF.

The chain joins TRBV6-6 to TRBJ2-3; D tentatively fits TRBD1 or TRBD2 (6 bases each). This CDR3 region has 16 residues. Germline V gives CDR1 MNHNY, CDR2 SVGAGI (reference sequence). V was pared by 1 base and J by 1 base, with 12 bases between. The CDR3 sequence: CASSYWSGAGTDTQYF. The CDR3 region has the DNA TGTGCCAGCAGTTACTGGTCGGGGGCTGGCACAGATACGCAGTATTTT.

V gene TRBV6-6 combines with J gene TRBJ1-2; D is perhaps TRBD1 (6 bases). This CDR3 has 14 amino acids. Looked up from germline, CDR1 is MNHNY and CDR2 is SVGAGI (reference sequence). Trimming removed 7 bases at V and 5 bases at J, with 17 bases between. The CDR3 loop is CASTPWGRGYGYTF. The CDR3 region has the DNA TGTGCCAGCACGCCGTGGGGGAGGGGGTATGGCTACACCTTC.

Regarding this clone: Other DNA sequences of this sample code for an identical CDR3. J is TRBJ2-2 and V is TRBV14; D not resolved. Germline values: CDR1 SGHDN, CDR2 FVKESK. Trimming shortened V by 1 base and J by 6 bases, and 9 bases separated the two germline ends. The CDR3 consists of 14 residues. CDR3 DNA sequence: TGTGCCAGCAGCCAAGCAATTTTGGCCGGGGAGCTGTTTTTT. This translates into CASSQAILAGELFF. Together with reference TRBV14 and TRBJ2-2, the CDR3 gives the full variable domain: EAGVTQFPSHSVIEKGQTVTLRCDPISGHDNLYWYRRVMGKEIKFLLHFVKESKQDESGMPNNRFLAERTGGTYSTLKVQPAELEDSGVYFCASSQAILAGELFFGEGSRLTVL.

The chain combines TRBV14 with TRBJ1-3, with a possible D match to TRBD1 (5 bases). This CDR3 region has 17 residues. Germline CDR1 reads SGHDN; CDR2 reads FVKESK. Trimming shortened V by 0 bases and J by 0 bases, and 12 bases separated the two germline ends. CDR3 DNA: TGTGCCAGCAGCCAAGAACCCTTTGGGGGCTCTGGAAACACCATATATTTT. It translates to CASSQEPFGGSGNTIYF.

This clone has just a few counts. This chain connects TRBV18 to TRBJ2-3, with D possibly being TRBD1 (6 bases). CDR1 KGHSH and CDR2 LQKENI come from the germline V gene. V shed 8 bases and J shed 1 base, with 16 bases lying between them. The length of the CDR3 is 15 residues. CDR3 coding DNA: TGTGCCAGCGGGACAACGGGGCATCGCACAGATACGCAGTATTTT. Its translation: CASGTTGHRTDTQYF.

The V call is TRBV5-4, the J call TRBJ2-5; possibly TRBD1 for D (5 bases). Per germline, CDR1 SGHNT and CDR2 YYREEE (reference sequence). This CDR3 is built from 15 residues. V lost 4 bases to trimming and J lost 2 bases, with 15 bases between them. The CDR3 loop reads CASSSKTDSQETQYF. Written as DNA, the CDR3 is TGTGCCAGCAGCAGCAAGACAGACTCACAAGAGACCCAGTACTTC.

The gene calls are TRBV7-2 and TRBJ1-4; 7 bases map to TRBD1. The CDR3 is 19 amino acids. The J segment lost 5 bases and the V segment lost 2 bases, leaving 17 bases of the junction unmatched. Germline CDR1 is SGHTA and CDR2 is FQGNSA. The CDR3 protein is CASSLSYPTRAGGNEKLFF. The CDR3 bases are TGTGCCAGCAGCTTAAGCTACCCGACACGGGCAGGGGGGAATGAAAAACTGTTTTTT. Based on the CDR3 plus reference TRBV7-2 and TRBJ1-4, the full variable domain is GAGVSQSPSNKVTEKGKDVELRCDPISGHTALYWYRQSLGQGLEFLIYFQGNSAPDKSGLPSDRFSAERTGGSVSTLTIQRTQQEDSAVYLCASSLSYPTRAGGNEKLFFGSGTQLSVL.

This clone appeared a single time. This sequence joins TRBV13 and TRBJ2-1; 12 bases are shared with TRBD2. Germline assignment: CDR1 PRHDT and CDR2 FYEKMQ (reference sequence). This CDR3 has 16 amino acids. With V trimmed by 5 bases and J by 3 bases, 5 bases remained unmatched. The CDR3 nucleotides are TGTGCCAGCAGCACCGGACTAGCGGGGCTCTACAATGAGCAGTTCTTC. Its translation is CASSTGLAGLYNEQFF.

Details on this clone: A junction boundary mismatches the germline segment, possibly from a read error. The chain uses TRBV10-1 and TRBJ2-7; D is ambiguous. The CDR3 extends over 11 amino acids. CDR1 is WNHNN and CDR2 is SYGVQD in the germline V gene (reference sequence). The CDR3 DNA sequence: TGCGCCAGCGGGAACGGCTACGAGCGGTACTTC. It translates to CASGNGYERYF.

This clone occurred once. The genes are TRBV29-1 and TRBJ2-7; D is perhaps TRBD1 (6 bases). V dropped 0 bases and J dropped 5 bases, with 14 bases sitting between them. Germline lookup yields CDR1 SQVTM and CDR2 ANQGSEA. This CDR3 has 14 residues. The CDR3 is CSVEDRDKRHEQYF. The CDR3 DNA sequence: TGCAGCGTTGAAGATCGGGACAAGCGCCACGAGCAGTACTTC.

This chain joins TRBV16 and TRBJ2-1; the match to TRBD2 covers 10 bases. Trimming took 4 bases from V and 0 from J; bases not matched to a gene: 12. There are 19 residues in the CDR3. The V gene's germline CDR1 is KGHSY and CDR2 FQNENV. The CDR3 nucleotides read TGTGCCAGCAGCCGCAATCTAGCGGGGGTTATCCGCTCCTACAATGAGCAGTTCTTC. Translated: CASSRNLAGVIRSYNEQFF. Full variable domain (remainder filled in from reference TRBV16 and TRBJ2-1): GEEVAQTPKHLVRGEGQKAKLYCAPIKGHSYVFWYQQVLKNEFKFLISFQNENVFDETGMPKERFSAKCLPNSPCSLEIQATKLEDSAVYFCASSRNLAGVIRSYNEQFFGPGTRLTVL.

V and J are TRBV5-1 and TRBJ2-2; no reliable D call. The CDR3 extends over 14 amino acids. Germline CDR1 is SGHRS and CDR2 is YFSETQ. Trimming removed 5 bases from V and 5 bases from J, with 13 bases in between. Written as DNA, the CDR3 is TGCGCCAGCAGAACCGACACCCAGACCGGGGAGCTGTTTTTT. It is translated as CASRTDTQTGELFF. Full variable domain (remainder filled in from reference TRBV5-1 and TRBJ2-2): KAGVTQTPRYLIKTRGQQVTLSCSPISGHRSVSWYQQTPGQGLQFLFEYFSETQRNKGNFPGRFSGRQFSNSRSEMNVSTLELGDSALYLCASRTDTQTGELFFGEGSRLTVL.

This clone came up a few times. The chain is built from TRBV19 and TRBJ2-1, with D possibly being TRBD2 (6 bases). Germline loops: CDR1 LNHDA, CDR2 SQIVND (reference sequence). This CDR3 region has 14 residues. Trimming left V 7 bases short and J 2 bases short, with 12 bases between. As DNA, the CDR3 is TGTGCCAGTAAAGAAGGAGGGCCCTACAATGAGCAGTTCTTC. Amino acid sequence: CASKEGGPYNEQFF.